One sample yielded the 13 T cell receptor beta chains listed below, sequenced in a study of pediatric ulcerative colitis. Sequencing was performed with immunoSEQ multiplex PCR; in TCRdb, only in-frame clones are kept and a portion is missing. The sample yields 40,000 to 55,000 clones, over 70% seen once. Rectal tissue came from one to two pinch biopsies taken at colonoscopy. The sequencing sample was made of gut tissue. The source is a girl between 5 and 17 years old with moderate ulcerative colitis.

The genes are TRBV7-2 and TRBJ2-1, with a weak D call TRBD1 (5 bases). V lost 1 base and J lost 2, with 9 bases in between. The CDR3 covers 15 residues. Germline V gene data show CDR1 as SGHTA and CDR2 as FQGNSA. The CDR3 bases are TGTGCCAGCAGCTTAGTGGGGCAGACCTACAATGAGCAGTTCTTC. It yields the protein CASSLVGQTYNEQFF.

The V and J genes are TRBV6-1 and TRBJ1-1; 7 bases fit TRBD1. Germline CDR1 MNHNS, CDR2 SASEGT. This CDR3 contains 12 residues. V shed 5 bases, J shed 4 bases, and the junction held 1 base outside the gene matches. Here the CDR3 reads CASSRTGTEAFF. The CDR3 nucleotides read TGTGCCAGCAGTCGGACAGGCACTGAAGCTTTCTTT.

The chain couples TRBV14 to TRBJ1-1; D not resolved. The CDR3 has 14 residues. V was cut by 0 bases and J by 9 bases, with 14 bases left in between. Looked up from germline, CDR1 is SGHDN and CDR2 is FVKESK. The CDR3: CASSQEAKQSQAFF. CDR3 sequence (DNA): TGTGCCAGCAGCCAAGAGGCCAAACAGTCCCAAGCTTTCTTT. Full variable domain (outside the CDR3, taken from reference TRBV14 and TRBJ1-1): EAGVTQFPSHSVIEKGQTVTLRCDPISGHDNLYWYRRVMGKEIKFLLHFVKESKQDESGMPNNRFLAERTGGTYSTLKVQPAELEDSGVYFCASSQEAKQSQAFFGQGTRLTVV.

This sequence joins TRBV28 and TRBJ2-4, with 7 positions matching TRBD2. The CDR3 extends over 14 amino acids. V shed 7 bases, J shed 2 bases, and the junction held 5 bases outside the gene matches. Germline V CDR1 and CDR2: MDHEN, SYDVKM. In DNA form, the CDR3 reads TGTGCCAGCAATGCGGGAGTACCCAAAAACATTCAGTACTTC. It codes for CASNAGVPKNIQYF. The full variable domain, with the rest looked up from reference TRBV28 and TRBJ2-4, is DVKVTQSSRYLVKRTGEKVFLECVQDMDHENMFWYRQDPGLGLRLIYFSYDVKMKEKGDIPEGYSVSREKKERFSLILESASTNQTSMYLCASNAGVPKNIQYFGAGTRLSVL.

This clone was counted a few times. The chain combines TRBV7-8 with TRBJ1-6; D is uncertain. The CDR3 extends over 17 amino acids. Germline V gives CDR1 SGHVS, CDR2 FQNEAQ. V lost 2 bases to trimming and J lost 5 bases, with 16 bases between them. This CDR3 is CASSLTVPVDNNSPLHF. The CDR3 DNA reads TGTGCCAGCAGCTTAACGGTCCCCGTTGATAATAATTCACCCCTCCACTTT.

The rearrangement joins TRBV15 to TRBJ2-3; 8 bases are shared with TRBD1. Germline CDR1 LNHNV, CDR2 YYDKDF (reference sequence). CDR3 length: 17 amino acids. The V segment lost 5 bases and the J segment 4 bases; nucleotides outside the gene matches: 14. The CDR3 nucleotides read TGTGCCACCAGCGGCTCCGGACAGGGATTGTTTGCAGATACGCAGTATTTT. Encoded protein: CATSGSGQGLFADTQYF.

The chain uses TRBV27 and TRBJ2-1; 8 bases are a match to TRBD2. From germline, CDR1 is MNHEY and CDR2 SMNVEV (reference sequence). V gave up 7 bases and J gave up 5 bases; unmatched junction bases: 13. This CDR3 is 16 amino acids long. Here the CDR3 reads CASKTPGGLVDNEQFF. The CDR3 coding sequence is TGTGCCAGCAAGACACCTGGGGGACTAGTAGACAATGAGCAGTTCTTC.

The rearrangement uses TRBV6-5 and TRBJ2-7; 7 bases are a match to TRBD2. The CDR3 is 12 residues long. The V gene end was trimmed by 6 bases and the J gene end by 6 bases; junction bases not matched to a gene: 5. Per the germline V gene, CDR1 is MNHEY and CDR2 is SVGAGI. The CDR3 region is CASSASGGEQYF. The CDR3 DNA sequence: TGTGCCAGCAGCGCTAGCGGTGGCGAGCAGTACTTC.

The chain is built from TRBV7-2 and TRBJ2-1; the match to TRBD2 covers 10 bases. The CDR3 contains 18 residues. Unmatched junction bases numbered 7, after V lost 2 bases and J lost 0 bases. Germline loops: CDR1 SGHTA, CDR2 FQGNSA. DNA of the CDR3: TGTGCCAGCAGCTTATTTCAGCGGGGGGGCCCCTCCTACAATGAGCAGTTCTTC. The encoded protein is CASSLFQRGGPSYNEQFF.

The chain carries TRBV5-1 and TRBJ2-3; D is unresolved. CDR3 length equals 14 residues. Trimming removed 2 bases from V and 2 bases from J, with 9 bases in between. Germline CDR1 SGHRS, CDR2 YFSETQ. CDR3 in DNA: TGCGCCAGCAGCTTTGGGCGTAACACAGATACGCAGTATTTT. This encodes CASSFGRNTDTQYF.

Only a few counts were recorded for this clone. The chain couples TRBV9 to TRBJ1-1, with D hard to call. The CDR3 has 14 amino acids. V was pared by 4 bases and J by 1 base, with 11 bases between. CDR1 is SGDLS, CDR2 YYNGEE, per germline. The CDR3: CASSTEIPNTEAFF. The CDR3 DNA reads TGTGCCAGCAGCACAGAGATACCGAACACTGAAGCTTTCTTT.

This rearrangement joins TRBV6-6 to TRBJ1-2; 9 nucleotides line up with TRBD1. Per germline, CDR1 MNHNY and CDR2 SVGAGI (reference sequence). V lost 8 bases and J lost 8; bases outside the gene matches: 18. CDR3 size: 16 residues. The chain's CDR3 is CASDRGRGPTSGGYTF. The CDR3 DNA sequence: TGTGCCAGCGACAGGGGGAGGGGACCAACCTCTGGAGGCTACACCTTC.

This CDR3 reads CASSVAGRGSGGYTF. Written as DNA, the CDR3 is TGTGCCAGCAGCGTCGCCGGGCGGGGTTCGGGGGGCTACACCTTC. The gene calls are TRBV9 and TRBJ1-2; no definite D call. CDR1 and CDR2 from the germline V gene are SGDLS and YYNGEE. Trimming pared 2 bases from V and 8 bases from J, leaving 19 bases between. There are 15 residues in the CDR3.